The 25 T cell receptor beta chains below were found in one sample sequenced in a study of CD8 T cells in ankylosing spondylitis (dated by TCRdb to about 2017). The library was obtained by 5' RACE. These reads were obtained on an Illumina HiSeq 2500. The public reads were run again by TCRdb, first through fastp at Q25 and then through MiXCR, and only productive beta chains were kept. Identical CDR3 proteins give one entry, which carries the most common genes and DNA. The sample table records 200,000 or so distinct CDR3 sequences; approximately 18% of these occur just once. Together, the top ten hold around 4% of the sample. Sample: blood, either unsorted or a sorted T cell fraction (not recorded which). The receptors here all came from a male donor under 30 with ankylosing spondylitis or in good health (not recorded which). Donor details come from another sample of the same person, matched by shared clones.

The sample holds a few counts of this clonotype. The chain couples TRBV21-1 to TRBJ2-2. TRBV21-1 is listed as a pseudogene. CDR3 size: 12 residues. In DNA form, the CDR3 reads TGTGCCAGCATGGTGAACACCGGGGAGCTGTTTTTT. Encoded protein: CASMVNTGELFF.

The V call is TRBV29-1, the J call TRBJ2-1, with D unresolved. V dropped 7 bases and J dropped 3 bases, with 10 bases sitting between them. The CDR3 is made up of 12 amino acids. Germline CDR1 reads SQVTM; CDR2 reads ANQGSEA. The CDR3 reads CSARVDYNEQFF. In DNA form, the CDR3 reads TGCAGCGCCCGGGTAGACTACAATGAGCAGTTCTTC.

This clonotype was recorded at least ten times. The chain is built from TRBV15 and TRBJ2-5, with 7 nucleotides matching TRBD1. The CDR3 has 16 amino acids. After removal of 5 bases from V and 5 bases from J, the junction contained 14 bases not matched to a gene. Germline CDR1 and CDR2: LNHNV and YYDKDF (reference sequence). CDR3: CATSPIDRAVGETQYF. CDR3 nucleotide sequence: TGTGCCACCAGCCCAATCGACAGGGCGGTTGGGGAGACCCAGTACTTC.

This clonotype was seen many times. The chain employs TRBV6-6 and TRBJ2-3; D is tentatively TRBD1 or TRBD2 (5 bases each). Germline CDR1 MNHNY, CDR2 SVGAGI (reference sequence). The CDR3 contains 14 residues. The V gene lost 8 bases and the J gene lost 5 bases, with 17 bases spanning the gap. The CDR3 sequence is CASGGPVGVDTQYF. The CDR3 DNA reads as TGTGCCAGCGGCGGGCCGGTGGGGGTAGATACGCAGTATTTT.

This clonotype was seen at least ten times. V is TRBV4-2 and J is TRBJ2-2; TRBD1 matches at 12 bases. V gave up 3 bases and J gave up 3 bases; unmatched junction bases: 2. The CDR3 runs 16 residues. The V gene's germline CDR1 is LGHNA and CDR2 YNFKEQ. CDR3 region: CASSQGQGAYTGELFF. In nucleotides, the CDR3 is TGTGCCAGCAGCCAGGGACAGGGGGCATACACCGGGGAGCTGTTTTTT.

This clonotype was detected a few times. The V call is TRBV18, the J call TRBJ1-5; no reliable D call. The CDR3 is 14 amino acids. Per germline, CDR1 KGHSH and CDR2 LQKENI. Trimming took 1 base from V and 5 from J, leaving 9 bases between them. CDR3 protein: CASSPQGSDQPQHF. DNA of the CDR3: TGTGCCAGCTCACCACAAGGGTCGGATCAGCCCCAGCATTTT.

The table lists this clonotype with many counts. V gene TRBV6-5 combines with J gene TRBJ2-1, with a tentative D call TRBD2 (6 bases). CDR3 size: 15 residues. Germline V CDR1 and CDR2: MNHEY, SVGAGI. V gave up 4 bases and J gave up 0 bases, with 10 bases separating them. CDR3 sequence reads: CASSSRDPSYNEQFF. The CDR3 DNA is TGTGCCAGCAGTTCGCGGGACCCCTCCTACAATGAGCAGTTCTTC.

The chain uses TRBV6-6 and TRBJ1-2; the D is unclear. The CDR3 is 13 residues long. Trimming stripped 2 bases from V and 8 bases from J, with 12 bases between. Per the germline V gene, CDR1 is MNHNY and CDR2 is SVGAGI (reference sequence). The CDR3 coding sequence is TGTGCCAGCAGTTACAGGGCGTTGTACGGCTACACCTTC. Translating gives CASSYRALYGYTF.

The rearrangement links TRBV4-1 to TRBJ2-1; D remains unclear. CDR3 length: 14 amino acids. Germline loops: CDR1 MGHRA, CDR2 YSYEKL. The V and J ends lost 1 base and 5 bases respectively, with 9 bases between them. CDR3 region: CASSQGVIDNEQFF. In DNA, the CDR3 is TGCGCCAGCAGCCAAGGGGTTATCGACAATGAGCAGTTCTTC.

The V gene is TRBV18, the J gene TRBJ1-4; TRBD1 aligns across 9 bases. CDR1 and CDR2 (germline): KGHSH, LQKENI. This CDR3 contains 14 residues. V lost 4 bases, J lost 8 bases, and 5 bases stayed unmatched. CDR3 loop: CASSLGGTGEKLFF. The CDR3 coding sequence is TGTGCCAGCTCACTCGGCGGGACAGGGGAAAAACTGTTTTTT. The variable domain in full, with the rest retrieved from reference TRBV18 and TRBJ1-4, is NAGVMQNPRHLVRRRGQEARLRCSPMKGHSHVYWYRQLPEEGLKFMVYLQKENIIDESGMPKERFSAEFPKEGPSILRIQQVVRGDSAAYFCASSLGGTGEKLFFGSGTQLSVL.

The V gene is TRBV6-5, the J gene TRBJ2-2; the D gene is possibly TRBD1 (5 bases). V lost 2 bases and J lost 5, with 9 bases in between. Per germline, CDR1 MNHEY and CDR2 SVGAGI. The CDR3 runs to 14 residues. For the CDR3, the DNA is TGTGCCAGCAGTTACGGGAAGGGGACCGGGGAGCTGTTTTTT. It is translated as CASSYGKGTGELFF.

V usage is TRBV6-5 and J usage is TRBJ1-1; D is unresolved. The CDR3 runs 14 residues. V was cut by 2 bases and J by 1 base, with 8 bases left in between. The germline gives CDR1 MNHEY, CDR2 SVGAGI. The CDR3 reads CASSYEAGNTEAFF. As DNA, the CDR3 is TGTGCCAGCAGTTACGAAGCAGGGAACACTGAAGCTTTCTTT.

This clonotype was seen at least ten times. The chain is built from TRBV12-3 or TRBV12-4 and TRBJ1-1, with D unresolved. This CDR3 comprises 13 residues. Trimming left V 3 bases short and J 1 base short, with 6 bases between. The CDR3 nucleotides are TGTGCCAGCAGTTTGGCTGCGAACACTGAAGCTTTCTTT. This gives the protein CASSLAANTEAFF.

At least ten counts were recorded for this clonotype. The V call is TRBV3-1, the J call TRBJ2-5; 10 bases agree with TRBD2. J was trimmed by 3 bases and V by 1 base; bases with no gene match: 14. Germline-derived CDR1 and CDR2 are LGHDT and YNNKEL (reference sequence). CDR3 length: 19 residues. The CDR3 DNA reads as TGTGCCAGCAGCCAAGCCGGTTGGACTAGCGGTTGGAGGGAAGAGACCCAGTACTTC. Protein product: CASSQAGWTSGWREETQYF.

The chain couples TRBV27 to TRBJ2-2; 9 bases match TRBD2. Germline-derived CDR1 and CDR2 are MNHEY and SMNVEV (reference sequence). The V and J ends lost 4 bases and 5 bases, in that order; junction bases with no gene match: 8. The CDR3 contains 16 residues. CDR3 bases: TGTGCCAGCAGTTCTCACAGTAGCGGGAGTACCGGGGAGCTGTTTTTT. Its translation is CASSSHSSGSTGELFF.

The gene calls are TRBV11-2 and TRBJ2-1; D might be TRBD1 or TRBD2, each matching 5 bases. CDR1 and CDR2 (germline): SGHAT, FQNNGV. V was shortened by 5 bases and J by 6 bases, with 11 bases between the two germline ends. There are 13 residues in the CDR3. For the CDR3, the DNA is TGTGCCAGCAGCAAGAGGGACCTCAATGAGCAGTTCTTC. Its translation is CASSKRDLNEQFF.

This clonotype came up many times. The V and J genes are TRBV6-6 and TRBJ2-1; perhaps TRBD2 as D (6 bases). The germline V gene has CDR1 MNHNY and CDR2 SVGAGI (reference sequence). Trimming took off 5 bases at V and 4 bases at J, with 18 bases between the two ends. The CDR3 is made up of 16 amino acids. CDR3 nucleotides: TGTGCCAGCAGTGGGGAGGTATGGCGGGGATACAATGAGCAGTTCTTC. Amino acid sequence: CASSGEVWRGYNEQFF.

In this sample, this clonotype turned up many times. The CDR3 nucleotides are TGCGCCAGCAGCTTTCCTGGGGACGAAGCTTTCTTT. Translating gives CASSFPGDEAFF. This chain connects TRBV5-1 to TRBJ1-1, with TRBD1 as a possible D gene (5 bases). This CDR3 contains 12 residues. Between the trimmed V and J ends, which lost 2 bases and 8 bases, there was a span of 10 bases. The germline V gene encodes CDR1 SGHRS and CDR2 YFSETQ. Using reference TRBV5-1 and TRBJ1-1 for the parts outside the CDR3, the full variable domain is KAGVTQTPRYLIKTRGQQVTLSCSPISGHRSVSWYQQTPGQGLQFLFEYFSETQRNKGNFPGRFSGRQFSNSRSEMNVSTLELGDSALYLCASSFPGDEAFFGQGTRLTVV.

This clonotype was observed at least ten times. This chain uses TRBV11-3 with TRBJ2-3, with D unclear. Germline V gene data show CDR1 as SGHNT and CDR2 as YENEEA. Trimming stripped 3 bases from V and 1 base from J, with 14 bases between. This CDR3 contains 16 residues. The CDR3 is CASSFSAHAGTDTQYF. The CDR3 DNA sequence: TGTGCCAGCAGCTTTTCGGCACACGCGGGCACAGATACGCAGTATTTT.

This clonotype was seen ten or more times. The chain employs TRBV6-6 and TRBJ2-1; D is perhaps TRBD1 (5 bases). Trimming stripped 0 bases from V and 8 bases from J, with 14 bases between. Germline values: CDR1 MNHNY, CDR2 SVGAGI (reference sequence). The CDR3 has 15 amino acids. CDR3 coding DNA: TGTGCCAGCAGTTACTCGATCGCAGGGATCGATGAGCAGTTCTTC. Its protein is CASSYSIAGIDEQFF.

There are many counts of this clonotype. The V gene is TRBV5-1, the J gene TRBJ1-1, with 7 bases that match TRBD1. CDR1 SGHRS and CDR2 YFSETQ come from the germline V gene. V gave up 4 bases and J gave up 1 base; unmatched junction bases: 4. The CDR3 is 14 residues long. The CDR3 loop is CASSPWTGNTEAFF. The CDR3, as DNA: TGCGCCAGCAGCCCCTGGACAGGGAACACTGAAGCTTTCTTT.

This clonotype occurred many times. The chain links TRBV11-2 to TRBJ2-3; 9 bases agree with TRBD2. Germline V lookup: CDR1 SGHAT, CDR2 FQNNGV. The junction had 8 bases not matched to a gene; V was cut back by 3 bases and J by 1 base. The CDR3 extends over 17 amino acids. Written as DNA, the CDR3 is TGTGCCAGCAGCTTTAGGGCCGTAGCGGGAGGCACAGATACGCAGTATTTT. Encoded protein: CASSFRAVAGGTDTQYF.

The sample holds many counts of this clonotype. The V gene is TRBV7-9, the J gene TRBJ2-1; D unresolved. V lost 11 bases to trimming and J lost 0 bases, with 14 bases between them. Germline CDR1 reads SEHNR; CDR2 reads FQNEAQ (reference sequence). The CDR3 loop spans 14 amino acids. DNA of the CDR3: TGTGCCCCGGCAGACTCCAACTCCTACAATGAGCAGTTCTTC. Translating gives CAPADSNSYNEQFF.

V and J are TRBV2 and TRBJ2-2; D ambiguous. Germline CDR1 and CDR2: SNHLY and FYNNEI. Between the trimmed V and J ends, which lost 5 bases and 1 base, there was a span of 8 bases. CDR3 size: 14 residues. The CDR3 reads CASSPIRNTGELFF. The CDR3, as DNA: TGTGCCAGCAGTCCAATAAGGAACACCGGGGAGCTGTTTTTT.

This clonotype was seen many times. The CDR3 reads CASSILGGTDTQYF. For the CDR3, the DNA is TGTGCCAGTAGTATCCTTGGGGGCACAGATACGCAGTATTTT. This chain connects TRBV19 to TRBJ2-3, with unresolved D. The CDR3 loop spans 14 amino acids. Germline CDR1 is LNHDA and CDR2 is SQIVND (reference sequence). Trimming stripped 3 bases from V and 1 base from J, with 8 bases between.